This TCR beta chain was retrieved from a study of vaccination and CD4 T cells after COVID-19. As for the study in general: Participants got two doses of BNT162b2 or mRNA-1273 vaccine. Study-wide results and caveats: Spike mono-reactivity was found in 304 of the 307 vaccine-specific clones identified in convalescent patients.

This clonotype was detected a few times. Its antigen is unknown. An Oncomine TCR Beta short-read assay was used to sequence the DNA from cultured CD4+ T cells. Via MiXCR, TCRdb re-called the PCR reads, giving one row per CDR3 protein. The sample holds 13,000 to 15,000 distinct CDR3 sequences, 25% to 35% seen once. Treatment in this sample: roughly nine-day PBMC culture with coronavirus spike peptide pools or control peptides (ViraFEST assay). The receptor's source is a human donor who had recovered from COVID-19. Sequenced sample: CD4+ T cells from blood, cultured in vitro.

The CDR3 loop is CASSLEARNTEAFF. The CDR3 DNA follows: TGTGCCAGCAGCTTGGAGGCGAGGAACACTGAAGCTTTCTTT. The rearrangement joins TRBV5-4 to TRBJ1-1; no definite D call. The V and J ends lost 0 bases and 1 base respectively, with 7 bases between them. The CDR3 extends over 14 amino acids. The germline CDR1 and CDR2 sequences are SGHNT and YYREEE (reference sequence).